These 4 T cell receptor beta chains came from one sample sequenced in a study of shared clonotypes between healthy human individuals. Only in-frame clones appear in the TCRdb table, and some are missing; sequencing was by immunoSEQ multiplex PCR. The sample lists roughly 2 million clones, around 95% occurring once. The sequencing sample was made of naive CD4+ T cells sorted from blood. Subset indicated: CD45RA+ positively selected. These TCRs come from a man between 18 and 35 years old in good health.

This clone was picked up one time. The chain employs TRBV11-3 and TRBJ1-1, with D uncertain. CDR1 and CDR2 from the germline V gene are SGHNT and YENEEA. V shed 3 bases and J shed 0 bases, with 5 bases lying between them. This CDR3 region has 13 residues. In DNA, the CDR3 is TGTGCCAGCAGCTTTTCAGTGAACACTGAAGCTTTCTTT. The encoded protein is CASSFSVNTEAFF.

The J gene is TRBJ2-3, the V gene TRBV18, with D uncertain. CDR3 length: 12 residues. Per germline, CDR1 KGHSH and CDR2 LQKENI. The germline V and J ends were trimmed by 2 bases and 6 bases, with 6 bases remaining between them. DNA of the CDR3: TGTGCCAGCTCACCAGACCAGGATACGCAGTATTTT. It translates to CASSPDQDTQYF.

This clone was seen a single time. The chain joins TRBV11-2 to TRBJ1-4; 9 bases line up with TRBD1. The CDR3 is 16 amino acids. Germline CDR1 reads SGHAT; CDR2 reads FQNNGV. V gave up 2 bases and J gave up 4 bases; unmatched junction bases: 5. The CDR3 reads CASSLSLGQGNEKLFF. Written as DNA, the CDR3 is TGTGCCAGCAGCTTAAGCTTGGGACAGGGTAATGAAAAACTGTTTTTT.

The chain recombines TRBV6-5 with TRBJ2-3; D remains ambiguous. The V end was cut by 2 bases, the J end by 5 bases, with 11 bases between. From germline, CDR1 is MNHEY and CDR2 SVGAGI. This CDR3 comprises 14 residues. CDR3 nucleotides: TGTGCCAGCAGTTACGACCGTACAGTAGATACGCAGTATTTT. Residues: CASSYDRTVDTQYF.